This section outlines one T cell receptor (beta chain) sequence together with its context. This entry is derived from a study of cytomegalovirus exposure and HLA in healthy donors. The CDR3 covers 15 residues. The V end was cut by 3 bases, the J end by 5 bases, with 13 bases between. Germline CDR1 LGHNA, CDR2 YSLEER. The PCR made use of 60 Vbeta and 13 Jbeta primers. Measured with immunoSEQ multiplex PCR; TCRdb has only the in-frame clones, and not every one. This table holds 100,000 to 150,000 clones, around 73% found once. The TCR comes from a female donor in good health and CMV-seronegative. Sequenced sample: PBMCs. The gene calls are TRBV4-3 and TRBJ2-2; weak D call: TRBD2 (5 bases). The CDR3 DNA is TGCGCCAGCAGCCATGAGGGAGAAGTAACCGGGGAGCTGTTTTTT. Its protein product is CASSHEGEVTGELFF.